The 16 T cell receptor beta chains below were found in one sample sequenced in a study of cytomegalovirus exposure and HLA in healthy donors. Vbeta (60) and Jbeta (13) primers were used in the PCR. Some clones are missing from TCRdb's copy, which holds only in-frame ones; the method was immunoSEQ multiplex PCR. The sample shows about 160,000 clones, roughly nine tenths of them seen only once. Input material: PBMCs. These TCRs come from a woman aged 25-40 years in good health and CMV-seronegative.

The chain couples TRBV5-1 to TRBJ1-2; D remains unclear. Germline values: CDR1 SGHRS, CDR2 YFSETQ. The CDR3 contains 13 residues. Trimming took off 2 bases at V and 0 bases at J, with 5 bases between the two ends. The CDR3: CASSFTTNYGYTF. The CDR3 DNA is TGCGCCAGCAGCTTTACAACTAACTATGGCTACACCTTC. Complete variable domain (other parts from reference TRBV5-1 and TRBJ1-2): KAGVTQTPRYLIKTRGQQVTLSCSPISGHRSVSWYQQTPGQGLQFLFEYFSETQRNKGNFPGRFSGRQFSNSRSEMNVSTLELGDSALYLCASSFTTNYGYTFGSGTRLTVV.

The rearrangement links TRBV30 to TRBJ2-5; 8 nucleotides align to TRBD1. V lost 8 bases and J lost 4; bases outside the gene matches: 3. Germline V gene sequence: CDR1 GTSNPN, CDR2 SVGIG (reference sequence). CDR3 length: 11 residues. CDR3 sequence: CARTGGETQYF. CDR3 coding DNA: TGTGCCAGAACAGGGGGAGAGACCCAGTACTTC.

For the CDR3, the DNA is TGTGCCAGCTCACCGGGAGTTCCTGGCGGCTACACCTTC. Its translation is CASSPGVPGGYTF. The J gene is TRBJ1-2, the V gene TRBV18; D is unresolved. Germline CDR1 is KGHSH and CDR2 is LQKENI. The CDR3 extends over 13 amino acids. The V gene lost 3 bases and the J gene lost 8 bases, with 13 bases spanning the gap.

The chain joins TRBV20-1 to TRBJ2-5; maybe TRBD2 (5 bases). Germline V gene sequence: CDR1 DFQATT, CDR2 SNEGSKA (reference sequence). This CDR3 is 11 amino acids long. Trimming removed 8 bases at V and 4 bases at J, with 11 bases between. The CDR3: CSPDRGETQYF. Written as DNA, the CDR3 is TGCAGTCCCGACCGGGGAGAGACCCAGTACTTC.

This clone appeared a few times. The rearrangement joins TRBV4-3 to TRBJ1-4; D possibly corresponds to TRBD1 (5 bases). Germline V lookup: CDR1 LGHNA, CDR2 YSLEER. V lost 0 bases, J lost 0 bases, and 14 bases lay in between. This CDR3 spans 18 amino acids. The DNA of the CDR3 is TGCGCCAGCAGCCAAGACCCGCCCCCAGGGCCAACTAATGAAAAACTGTTTTTT. Translated, it gives CASSQDPPPGPTNEKLFF.

CDR3 nucleotides: TGTGCCAGCAGCCACAGGGCCTACGAGCAGTACTTC. Translation gives CASSHRAYEQYF. This chain joins TRBV21-1 and TRBJ2-7; TRBD1, the table's D call, was not compared with the DNA. TRBV21-1 is deemed a pseudogene. CDR3 size: 12 residues.

The CDR3 coding sequence is TGTGCTAGTGGTTTGGCCCTACAGGGGGACAATGAGCAGTTCTTC. This codes for CASGLALQGDNEQFF. This sequence joins TRBV12-5 and TRBJ2-1; 8 nucleotides agree with TRBD1. This CDR3 has 15 amino acids. Germline V gives CDR1 LGHNT, CDR2 FRNRAP. The junction had 4 bases not matched to a gene; V was cut back by 1 base and J by 5 bases. Drawing the rest from reference TRBV12-5 and TRBJ2-1, the complete variable domain is DARVTQTPRHKVTEMGQEVTMRCQPILGHNTVFWYRQTMMQGLELLAYFRNRAPLDDSGMPKDRFSAEMPDATLATLKIQPSEPRDSAVYFCASGLALQGDNEQFFGPGTRLTVL.

There are a few counts of this clone. This rearrangement joins TRBV14 to TRBJ1-2, with TRBD1 identical over 9 bases. The ends lost 2 bases at V and 6 bases at J; junction bases unmatched: 10. Looked up from germline, CDR1 is SGHDN and CDR2 is FVKESK. The CDR3 totals 16 residues. Here the CDR3 reads CASSQRGQGSHNGYTF. The CDR3 DNA reads as TGTGCCAGCAGCCAACGCGGACAGGGGAGTCATAATGGCTACACCTTC.

This chain connects TRBV6-5 to TRBJ1-1; TRBD1 matches 8 bases. Germline lookup yields CDR1 MNHEY and CDR2 SVGAGI. The CDR3 runs 15 residues. J was trimmed by 1 base and V by 2 bases; bases with no gene match: 3. CDR3 loop: CASSYVGTGNTEAFF. The DNA of the CDR3 is TGTGCCAGCAGTTACGTTGGGACAGGGAACACTGAAGCTTTCTTT.

V gene TRBV7-9 combines with J gene TRBJ2-1, with a weak D call TRBD1 (6 bases). V dropped 5 bases and J dropped 0 bases, with 11 bases sitting between them. This CDR3 comprises 15 residues. CDR1 and CDR2 from the germline V gene are SEHNR and FQNEAQ (reference sequence). The CDR3 loop reads CASSAAGDSYNEQFF. CDR3 bases: TGTGCCAGCAGCGCCGCAGGGGACTCCTACAATGAGCAGTTCTTC.

This chain links TRBV11-2 with TRBJ1-2; 8 bases match TRBD1. This CDR3 contains 14 residues. J was trimmed by 10 bases and V by 4 bases; bases with no gene match: 11. Germline lookup yields CDR1 SGHAT and CDR2 FQNNGV. CDR3 nucleotides: TGTGCCAGCAGCTCCCGACGACCAGGGGGCGTCTACACCTTC. This translates into CASSSRRPGGVYTF. The full variable domain, in which reference TRBV11-2 and TRBJ1-2 provide the parts outside the CDR3, is EAGVAQSPRYKIIEKRQSVAFWCNPISGHATLYWYQQILGQGPKLLIQFQNNGVVDDSQLPKDRFSAERLKGVDSTLKIQPAKLEDSAVYLCASSSRRPGGVYTFGSGTRLTVV.

The chain links TRBV7-8 to TRBJ1-1, with 9 bases identical to TRBD1. The CDR3 is 17 amino acids. Germline-derived CDR1 and CDR2 are SGHVS and FQNEAQ. V shed 3 bases and J 4 bases; nucleotides not matched to a gene: 12. The DNA of the CDR3 is TGTGCCAGCAGCTTGCCTCTAGGGACAGGGAGATCCACTGAAGCTTTCTTT. Encoded protein: CASSLPLGTGRSTEAFF. Full variable domain (rest looked up from reference TRBV7-8 and TRBJ1-1): GAGVSQSPRYKVAKRGQDVALRCDPISGHVSLFWYQQALGQGPEFLTYFQNEAQLDKSGLPSDRFFAERPEGSVSTLKIQRTQQEDSAVYLCASSLPLGTGRSTEAFFGQGTRLTVV.

The V and J genes are TRBV18 and TRBJ2-5; 8 positions match TRBD1. The DNA end favors TRBJ2-7, so the J call may be wrong. The CDR3 extends over 15 amino acids. Looked up from germline, CDR1 is KGHSH and CDR2 is LQKENI. The chain's CDR3 is CASSRPDRGSYEQYF. As DNA, the CDR3 is TGTGCCAGCTCTAGACCTGACAGGGGCTCCTACGAGCAGTACTTC.

The count of this clone is one. The rearrangement uses TRBV2 and TRBJ2-5, with 12 bases lining up with TRBD2. J was trimmed by 1 base and V by 6 bases; bases with no gene match: 0. CDR1 and CDR2 (germline): SNHLY, FYNNEI. This CDR3 contains 14 residues. The CDR3 DNA reads as TGTGCCAGCAGGACTAGCGGGGGCCAAGAGACCCAGTACTTC. This encodes CASRTSGGQETQYF.

The chain is built from TRBV7-9 and TRBJ2-7; the match to TRBD2 covers 7 bases. The CDR3 runs 16 residues. Germline CDR1 and CDR2: SEHNR and FQNEAQ (reference sequence). V shed 1 base and J 0 bases; nucleotides not matched to a gene: 6. Here the CDR3 reads CASSLVPGGSSYEQYF. The CDR3, as DNA: TGTGCCAGCAGCTTAGTCCCCGGCGGGAGCTCCTACGAGCAGTACTTC.

This clone turned up a few times. V usage is TRBV10-1 and J usage is TRBJ2-7; weak D call: TRBD1 (6 bases). Between the trimmed V and J ends, which lost 3 bases and 6 bases, there was a span of 9 bases. CDR1 is WNHNN and CDR2 is SYGVQD in the germline V gene (reference sequence). The length of the CDR3 is 12 residues. In nucleotides, the CDR3 is TGCGCCAGCAGTGAACAGGGAGTCGAGCAGTACTTC. It translates to CASSEQGVEQYF.